The text below deals with one TCR beta chain. No antigen is known for it. This sample is part of a study of T cell responses to AZD1222 COVID-19 vaccine. Using immunoSEQ multiplex PCR, the repertoire was profiled, and TCRdb retains in-frame clones only, with some absent. The table includes 150,000 to 200,000 clones, approximately 86% detected once. Whole-study results and caveats: Donors were mostly white British, more females; clonal diversity possibly underestimated. Spike-specific TCR breadth rose after two AZD1222 doses, and depth rose as well. Of spike-specific TCRs, nearly half reportedly target regions left unmutated in variants.

CDR3 size: 16 residues. V was trimmed by 4 bases and J by 0 bases, leaving 13 bases between them. Per germline, CDR1 MGHRA and CDR2 YSYEKL. Sequencing used peripheral blood, obtained 28 days after the second AZD1222 dose. This chain uses TRBV4-1 with TRBJ1-3; D gene unclear. The origin of this receptor is an adult who received the AZD1222 COVID-19 vaccine. CDR3 region: CASSPGLPTSGNTIYF. The CDR3 DNA follows: TGCGCCAGCAGCCCGGGCCTTCCAACCTCTGGAAACACCATATATTTT.